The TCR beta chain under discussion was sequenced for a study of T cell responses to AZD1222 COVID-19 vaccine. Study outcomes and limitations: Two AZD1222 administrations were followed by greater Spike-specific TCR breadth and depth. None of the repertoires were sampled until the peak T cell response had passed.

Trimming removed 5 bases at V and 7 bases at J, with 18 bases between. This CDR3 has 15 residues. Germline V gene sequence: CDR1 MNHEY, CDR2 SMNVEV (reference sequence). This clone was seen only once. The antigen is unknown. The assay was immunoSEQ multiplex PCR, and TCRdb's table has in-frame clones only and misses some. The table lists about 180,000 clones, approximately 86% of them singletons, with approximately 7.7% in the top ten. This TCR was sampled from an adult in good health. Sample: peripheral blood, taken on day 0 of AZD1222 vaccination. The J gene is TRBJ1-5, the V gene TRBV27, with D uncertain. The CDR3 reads CASSPDGKNTQPQHF. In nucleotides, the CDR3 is TGTGCCAGCAGTCCTGACGGAAAGAACACGCAGCCCCAGCATTTT.